Listed below are T cell receptor beta chains from one sample, sequenced in a study of T cells after posttransplantation cyclophosphamide. Produced via immunoSEQ multiplex PCR; TCRdb's table is partial and in-frame only. The profile shows fewer than 8,000 clones, approximately 91% of them singletons. Sample: CD4+ T cells sorted from blood. Every receptor here comes from a woman aged 50 to 65 in good health and a related stem cell transplant donor. CDR3s include the opening cysteine and the closing phenylalanine or tryptophan. A D gene is named only where the DNA matches it firmly. Clone size appears in some rows only: once, few, many, or a class for an expanded clone.

TRBD2,-,TRBJ2-3,TRBV5-1,CASRELAGGPDTQYF,TGCGCCAGCAGAGAACTAGCGGGAGGGCCCGATACGCAGTATTTT
-,-,TRBJ2-3,TRBV2,CASISGHGDTQYF,TGTGCCAGCATTAGCGGCCATGGGGATACGCAGTATTTT
TRBD1,-,TRBJ1-2,TRBV27,CASSTTGSGRGYTF,TGTGCCAGCAGCACGACAGGGAGTGGTCGTGGCTACACCTTC
-,-,TRBJ2-7,TRBV10-2,CASSQAVYEQYF,TGCGCCAGCAGTCAGGCAGTCTACGAGCAGTACTTC
TRBD1,-,TRBJ2-6,TRBV18,CASSPPRDRGSGANVLTF,TGTGCCAGCTCACCCCCCCGGGACAGGGGGTCTGGGGCCAACGTCCTGACTTTC
-,-,TRBJ1-3,TRBV6-1,CASSTAGAERNTIYF,TGTGCCAGCAGTACCGCGGGGGCTGAGAGAAACACCATATATTTT
TRBD1,-,TRBJ1-5,TRBV28,CASSLSGGGGNQPQHF,TGTGCCAGCAGTTTATCAGGGGGCGGGGGCAATCAGCCCCAGCATTTT
-,-,TRBJ1-1,TRBV5-1,CASSLGEPKAFF,TGCGCCAGCAGCTTGGGGGAGCCTAAGGCTTTCTTT
TRBD1,-,TRBJ1-4,TRBV4-2,CASSQKQGANEKLFF,TGTGCCAGCAGCCAAAAACAGGGGGCAAATGAAAAACTGTTTTTT
-,-,TRBJ1-6,TRBV7-9,CASSSENSPLHF,TGTGCCAGCAGCAGTGAGAATTCACCCCTCCACTTT
TRBD1,-,TRBJ1-1,TRBV18,CASSPKSTGGTNTEAFF,TGTGCCAGCTCACCGAAATCGACAGGGGGAACGAACACTGAAGCTTTCTTT
-,-,TRBJ1-1,TRBV7-2,CASSFFWGESTEAFF,TGTGCCAGCAGCTTCTTTTGGGGGGAGAGCACTGAAGCTTTCTTT
TRBD1,-,TRBJ2-5,TRBV7-2,CASSLVGMDRGQRETQYF,TGTGCCAGCAGCTTAGTAGGGATGGACAGGGGGCAACGGGAGACCCAGTACTTC
-,once,TRBJ2-7,TRBV4-1,CASSQAGGPPEQYF,TGCGCCAGCAGCCAAGCTGGAGGACCCCCCGAGCAGTACTTC
TRBD2,-,TRBJ2-1,TRBV6-6,CASRQPGLAGMEQFF,TGTGCCAGCAGGCAACCGGGACTAGCGGGAATGGAGCAGTTCTTC
-,-,TRBJ1-1,TRBV6-1,CASSEVSGDTEAFF,TGTGCCAGCAGTGAAGTATCAGGGGACACTGAAGCTTTCTTT
TRBD1,-,TRBJ2-7,TRBV7-3,CASSYSGTDEQYF,TGTGCCAGCAGCTATTCCGGGACAGACGAGCAGTACTTC
-,-,TRBJ1-5,TRBV7-9,CASSLGGRGSNQPQHF,TGTGCCAGCAGCTTAGGAGGGAGGGGAAGCAATCAGCCCCAGCATTTT
TRBD1,-,TRBJ2-6,TRBV19,CASRRGQGRSGANVLTF,TGTGCCAGTAGGCGGGGACAGGGTCGATCTGGGGCCAACGTCCTGACTTTC
-,-,TRBJ1-5,TRBV19,CASTTMGGGQPQHF,TGTGCCAGTACCACAATGGGGGGGGGCCAGCCCCAGCATTTT
TRBD1,-,TRBJ2-5,TRBV6-6,CASSAGTGGGETQYF,TGTGCCAGCAGTGCCGGGACAGGAGGTGGGGAGACCCAGTACTTC
-,once,TRBJ1-2,TRBV19,CASSTQGNYGYTF,TGTGCCAGTAGTACCCAGGGTAACTATGGCTACACCTTC
-,-,TRBJ2-1,TRBV5-6,CASSLVTSLNEQFF,TGTGCCAGCAGCTTGGTGACTAGTTTGAATGAGCAGTTCTTC
TRBD2,once,TRBJ2-1,TRBV5-4,CASSQLGLAGTYNEQFF,TGTGCCAGCAGCCAGCTGGGACTAGCGGGTACCTACAATGAGCAGTTCTTC
TRBD1,-,TRBJ1-2,TRBV6-5,CASSWTGRGYTF,TGTGCCAGCAGTTGGACAGGGAGAGGCTACACCTTC
-,-,TRBJ2-5,TRBV28,CASSSGTQETQYF,TGTGCCAGCAGCTCTGGGACACAAGAGACCCAGTACTTC
TRBD2,once,TRBJ2-5,TRBV29-1,CSASGGAGETQYF,TGCAGCGCTAGCGGGGGGGCCGGGGAGACCCAGTACTTC
TRBD1,-,TRBJ2-1,TRBV19,CASSIARQGAGNEQFF,TGTGCCAGTAGTATAGCTCGACAGGGGGCTGGGAATGAGCAGTTCTTC
-,-,TRBJ1-4,TRBV19,CASTRGTSTNEKLFF,TGTGCCAGTACTCGCGGCACTTCAACTAATGAAAAACTGTTTTTT
-,-,TRBJ1-1,TRBV6-1,CASSVGGSEAFF,TGTGCCAGCAGTGTCGGAGGATCTGAAGCTTTCTTT
-,few,TRBJ1-5,TRBV7-8,CASQPRVSNQPQHF,TGTGCCAGCCAGCCCAGGGTGAGCAATCAGCCCCAGCATTTT
-,-,TRBJ1-6,TRBV6-1,CASSRGNSPLHF,TGTGCCAGCAGTCGGGGGAATTCACCCCTCCACTTT
TRBD1,-,TRBJ1-2,TRBV6-4,CASSESGGYGYTF,TGTGCCAGCAGTGAATCAGGGGGCTATGGCTACACCTTC
TRBD1,-,TRBJ1-3,TRBV9,CASSRQGINTIYF,TGTGCCAGCAGCCGACAGGGAATCAACACCATATATTTT
-,once,TRBJ1-6,TRBV13,CASSSSPSGDMKDRRVHSPLHF,TGTGCCAGCAGCTCCTCTCCCAGCGGGGATATGAAGGATCGGCGTGTCCATTCACCCCTCCACTTT
-,-,TRBJ2-5,TRBV10-2,CASSRKPGTATETQYF,TGCGCCAGCAGCCGGAAACCGGGAACGGCGACAGAGACCCAGTACTTC
TRBD1,-,TRBJ1-2,TRBV19,CASSSQGALNYGYTF,TGTGCCAGTAGTTCACAGGGGGCCCTGAACTATGGCTACACCTTC